These 20 T cell receptor beta chains were all obtained from the same sample, sequenced in a study of T-cell memory formation after mild COVID-19. One entry per CDR3 protein results from TCRdb running MiXCR on the 5' RACE reads. The repertoire holds 30,000 to 35,000 distinct CDR3 sequences, with 7.7% as singletons. Sequenced: PBMCs or a T cell subset sorted from them (not recorded which). The source is a man aged 18 to 30 who had mild COVID-19 (a few samples of this study predate the infection). Cell type and time point are not known.

This clonotype was recorded at least ten times. The CDR3 nucleotides read TGTGCCAGCAGTGAACAGGACAGGGGAAAACTGTTTTTT. It specifies CASSEQDRGKLFF. The chain combines TRBV25-1 with TRBJ1-4; 9 bases fit TRBD1. The CDR3 consists of 13 residues. Germline assignment: CDR1 MGHDK and CDR2 SYGVNS. The V and J ends lost 2 bases and 10 bases, in that order; junction bases with no gene match: 2. Full variable domain (missing parts from reference TRBV25-1 and TRBJ1-4): EADIYQTPRYLVIGTGKKITLECSQTMGHDKMYWYQQDPGMELHLIHYSYGVNSTEKGDLSSESTVSRIRTEHFPLTLESARPSHTSQYLCASSEQDRGKLFFGSGTQLSVL.

In its sample, this clonotype was seen many times. The chain uses TRBV12-3 or TRBV12-4 and TRBJ2-7; 9 bases align to TRBD1. There are 14 residues in the CDR3. Trimming removed 3 bases from V and 6 bases from J; junction bases left unmatched: 6. DNA of the CDR3: TGTGCCAGCAGTTTCCGGGACAGGGCGCGCGAGCAGTACTTC. This encodes CASSFRDRAREQYF.

This clonotype was seen many times. The V gene is TRBV7-2, the J gene TRBJ1-4, with 9 bases fitting TRBD1. V lost 2 bases to trimming and J lost 11 bases; unmatched junction nucleotides: 3. The CDR3 consists of 13 residues. The V gene's germline CDR1 is SGHTA and CDR2 FQGNSA. The CDR3 loop is CASSLRTGDKLFF. CDR3 nucleotides: TGTGCCAGCAGCTTAAGGACAGGGGATAAACTGTTTTTT.

This clonotype was seen only a few times. The chain recombines TRBV12-3 or TRBV12-4 with TRBJ1-6, with a tentative D call TRBD1 (5 bases). The length of the CDR3 is 14 residues. Trimming pared 6 bases from V and 6 bases from J, leaving 12 bases between. The CDR3 sequence is CASSPTATNSPLHF. The DNA for the CDR3 is TGTGCCAGCAGCCCGACAGCCACTAATTCACCCCTCCACTTT.

This clonotype occurred many times. The chain links TRBV23-1 to TRBJ2-1, with 14 bases matching TRBD2. TRBV23-1 counts as an open reading frame of uncertain function. J gave up 0 bases and V 2 bases, and 12 bases lay outside the gene matches. The CDR3 consists of 21 residues. As DNA, the CDR3 is TGCGCCAGCAGTCAACCCCGCGCGGGACTAGCGGGGGTCTCCTCCTACAATGAGCAGTTCTTC. Protein product: CASSQPRAGLAGVSSYNEQFF.

The table lists this clonotype with many counts. The chain joins TRBV10-3 to TRBJ1-5, with 10 nucleotides matching TRBD1. Germline V gives CDR1 ENHRY, CDR2 SYGVKD. J was trimmed by 9 bases and V by 3 bases; bases with no gene match: 8. CDR3 length: 15 amino acids. DNA of the CDR3: TGTGCCATCAGTGATCTAGGGACAGGGGAAGGGCCCCAGCATTTT. Encoded protein: CAISDLGTGEGPQHF.

This clonotype was seen ten or more times. The chain has TRBV27 and TRBJ1-1; 9 bases are shared with TRBD1. Germline CDR1 is MNHEY and CDR2 is SMNVEV (reference sequence). The CDR3 sequence is 14 residues long. Germline trimming cut 2 bases from V and 10 bases from J; bases unmatched to any gene: 8. Here the CDR3 DNA reads TGTGCCAGCAGTTTAAACACAGGGGGCAGGGTAGCTTTCTTT. Amino acid sequence: CASSLNTGGRVAFF.

This clonotype was detected many times. The chain is built from TRBV10-3 and TRBJ2-1; 11 nucleotides agree with TRBD1. V trimming: 3 bases; J trimming: 6 bases; junction bases outside the gene matches: 4. The CDR3 is 15 residues long. Germline loops: CDR1 ENHRY, CDR2 SYGVKD. Here the CDR3 DNA reads TGTGCCATCAGTGAAGTGGACAGGGGGCTCAATGAGCAGTTCTTC. This sequence encodes CAISEVDRGLNEQFF.

This clonotype was seen repeatedly, ten times or more. The V gene is TRBV29-1, the J gene TRBJ2-1, with D possibly matching TRBD2 (5 bases). The CDR3 covers 13 residues. V shed 4 bases and J shed 9 bases, with 16 bases lying between them. Germline loops: CDR1 SQVTM, CDR2 ANQGSEA. Here the CDR3 DNA reads TGCAGCGTTGCTCTTGGGGTTGAGGGTGAGCAGTTCTTC. It encodes CSVALGVEGEQFF.

This clonotype was picked up many times. The rearrangement joins TRBV7-3 to TRBJ2-3, with a tentative D call TRBD2 (5 bases). The germline CDR1 and CDR2 sequences are SGHTA and FQGTGA. CDR3 length equals 14 residues. V lost 4 bases, J lost 5 bases, and 13 bases lay in between. The CDR3 DNA reads TGTGCCAGCAGCTCGAATCATGGAGGAGATACGCAGTATTTT. It yields the protein CASSSNHGGDTQYF.

This clonotype was recorded at least ten times. The chain links TRBV25-1 to TRBJ2-2; no clear D. Germline V gene sequence: CDR1 MGHDK, CDR2 SYGVNS. The CDR3 contains 14 residues. The V end lost 0 bases, the J end lost 5 bases, and 7 bases lay between the germline ends. In nucleotides, the CDR3 is TGTGCCAGCAGTGAATATGTAGGGACCGGGGAGCTGTTTTTT. Its protein product is CASSEYVGTGELFF. Full variable domain (outside the CDR3, taken from reference TRBV25-1 and TRBJ2-2): EADIYQTPRYLVIGTGKKITLECSQTMGHDKMYWYQQDPGMELHLIHYSYGVNSTEKGDLSSESTVSRIRTEHFPLTLESARPSHTSQYLCASSEYVGTGELFFGEGSRLTVL.

The gene calls are TRBV4-2 and TRBJ1-1; D is perhaps TRBD1 (5 bases). This CDR3 has 16 residues. Trimming shortened V by 0 bases and J by 0 bases, and 11 bases separated the two germline ends. CDR1 is LGHNA and CDR2 is YNFKEQ in the germline V gene. CDR3 sequence reads: CASSQDGAAMNTEAFF. In DNA form, the CDR3 reads TGTGCCAGCAGCCAAGATGGGGCGGCCATGAACACTGAAGCTTTCTTT.

The table lists this clonotype with many counts. The CDR3 DNA sequence: TGTGCCACCAGTGATTTCGGGGGAGCCGATACGCAGTATTTT. Its translation is CATSDFGGADTQYF. V gene TRBV24-1 combines with J gene TRBJ2-3; tentatively, D is TRBD2 (6 bases). Per germline, CDR1 KGHDR and CDR2 SFDVKD. CDR3 length: 14 amino acids. Trimming left V 1 base short and J 6 bases short, with 10 bases between.

This clonotype was seen at least ten times. V is TRBV5-1 and J is TRBJ2-2; 10 bases are a match to TRBD2. Germline CDR1 and CDR2: SGHRS and YFSETQ. With V trimmed by 3 bases and J by 4 bases, 9 bases remained unmatched. The CDR3 covers 17 residues. The CDR3 protein is CASSSRPGTSATGELFF. The CDR3, as DNA: TGCGCCAGCAGCTCAAGACCTGGGACTAGCGCCACCGGGGAGCTGTTTTTT.

This clonotype was recorded at least ten times. The chain combines TRBV30 with TRBJ1-1; D not resolved. The CDR3 loop spans 13 amino acids. V was clipped by 6 bases and J by 11 bases, with 22 bases between them. Looked up from germline, CDR1 is GTSNPN and CDR2 is SVGIG (reference sequence). CDR3 in DNA: TGTGCCTGTGAACTGGTCTCGCGAGGTGGGGCTTTCTTT. This sequence encodes CACELVSRGGAFF.

This clonotype was recorded a few times. A read error may be the cause here, since a much bigger clone is one base away. The chain carries TRBV20-1 and TRBJ2-5; 7 positions agree with TRBD1. The V and J ends lost 8 bases and 0 bases, in that order; junction bases with no gene match: 12. This CDR3 comprises 15 residues. Germline CDR1 is DFQATT and CDR2 is SNEGSKA (reference sequence). The CDR3 DNA reads as TGCAGTCCAGCCCGGGACAGTTGGGACCAAGAGACCCAGTACTTC. This gives the protein CSPARDSWDQETQYF.

In its sample, this clonotype was seen a few times. J is TRBJ1-1 and V is TRBV6-6; a possible D gene is TRBD1 (5 bases). V was pared by 0 bases and J by 6 bases, with 8 bases between. The CDR3 length is 13 residues. Germline V lookup: CDR1 MNHNY, CDR2 SVGAGI (reference sequence). This chain's CDR3 is CASSYSGGAEAFF. In DNA, the CDR3 is TGTGCCAGCAGTTACTCAGGAGGGGCTGAAGCTTTCTTT.

Ten or more counts support this clonotype. V is TRBV7-9 and J is TRBJ1-1; 10 bases are a match to TRBD1. This CDR3 spans 14 amino acids. The germline CDR1 and CDR2 sequences are SEHNR and FQNEAQ (reference sequence). Trimming took 2 bases from V and 11 from J; bases not matched to a gene: 8. Written as DNA, the CDR3 is TGTGCCAGCAGCTTATCCGGGACAGGGGCGTTGGCTTTCTTT. Encoded protein: CASSLSGTGALAFF. Variable domain in full (rest from reference TRBV7-9 and TRBJ1-1): DTGVSQNPRHKITKRGQNVTFRCDPISEHNRLYWYRQTLGQGPEFLTYFQNEAQLEKSRLLSDRFSAERPKGSFSTLEIQRTEQGDSAMYLCASSLSGTGALAFFGQGTRLTVV.

This clonotype was seen ten or more times. J is TRBJ2-7 and V is TRBV5-1; unclear D gene. The CDR3 is 13 amino acids. V was trimmed by 4 bases and J by 1 base, leaving 9 bases between them. CDR1 SGHRS and CDR2 YFSETQ come from the germline V gene. This chain's CDR3 is CASSLDGSYEQYF. The CDR3 DNA follows: TGCGCCAGCAGCCTAGACGGTTCCTACGAGCAGTACTTC.

This clonotype has ten or more counts. The J gene is TRBJ2-6, the V gene TRBV6-5, with D perhaps given as TRBD1 or TRBD2 (6 bases each). Trimming stripped 6 bases from V and 0 bases from J, with 18 bases between. This CDR3 has 18 residues. Germline V gene sequence: CDR1 MNHEY, CDR2 SVGAGI. The CDR3 spells CASRNRPGAISGANVLTF. The DNA of the CDR3 is TGTGCCAGCAGGAACAGGCCGGGGGCTATCTCTGGGGCCAACGTCCTGACTTTC.